These T cell receptor beta chains were read from a single sample in a study of blood T cell repertoires in COVID-19. The protocol was immunoSEQ multiplex PCR, while the TCRdb copy is restricted to in-frame clones and leaves out a portion. The data contain 150,000 to 200,000 clones, about 84% of them singletons. Sequenced sample: peripheral blood. These receptor sequences come from a woman aged 25 to 39 with acute or convalescent COVID-19. CDR3s include the opening cysteine and the closing phenylalanine or tryptophan. The D gene is left open where the match is weak. Clone size, where shown, is once, few, many, or a class for clones that have expanded.

TRBJ1-2,TRBD1,TRBV19,few,TGTGCCAGTACCACCCACAGGGGAAGCTATGGCTACACCTTC,CASTTHRGSYGYTF
TRBJ2-7,TRBD1,TRBV27,.,TGTGCCAGCAGTCTAATGGACAGGGAATACGAGCAGTACTTC,CASSLMDREYEQYF
TRBJ2-7,.,TRBV5-1,once,TGCGCCAGCAGCTGGGTCGGTAGGGGATCCTACGAGCAGTACTTC,CASSWVGRGSYEQYF
TRBJ2-7,.,TRBV27,.,TGTGCCAGCAGTTTATGGCGGCAGGGCTACGAGCAGTACTTC,CASSLWRQGYEQYF
TRBJ2-7,.,TRBV5-1,.,TGCGCCAGCAGCTTGTTTCAGGGGGGCTCCTACGAGCAGTACTTC,CASSLFQGGSYEQYF
TRBJ2-1,.,TRBV7-9,few,TGTGCCAGCGGACAGGGAGGGGGCAATGAGCAGTTCTTC,CASGQGGGNEQFF
TRBJ1-1,TRBD1,TRBV19,.,TGTGCCAGTACCCGTGACAGGGTCACTGAAGCTTTCTTT,CASTRDRVTEAFF
TRBJ1-2,.,TRBV20-1,.,TGCAGTGCTAGTGTTGGTTACCTTTGGGCGGGTGGCTACACCTTC,CSASVGYLWAGGYTF
TRBJ1-2,.,TRBV6-5,.,TGTGCCAGCAGAGACTTGACCCCTGGCTATGGCTACACCTTC,CASRDLTPGYGYTF
TRBJ1-1,.,TRBV7-2,.,TGTGCCAGCAGCGAATACAGGGAGTACACTGAAGCTTTCTTT,CASSEYREYTEAFF
TRBJ2-5,TRBD2,TRBV2,.,TGTGCCAGCCTCCGAAAACACGGGGGGAGTCAAGAGACCCAGTACTTC,CASLRKHGGSQETQYF
TRBJ2-3,TRBD1,TRBV18,.,TGTGCCAGCTCACTAACAGGGACAGAAACGCAGTATTTT,CASSLTGTETQYF
TRBJ1-1,.,TRBV9,.,TGTGCCAGCAGCGTAGAGGGAGGGGAGACTGAAGCTTTCTTT,CASSVEGGETEAFF
TRBJ2-1,.,TRBV3-1/TRBV3-2,.,TGTGCCAGCAGCCAAGACCGAGGAAATCCGTTCTTC,CASSQDRGNPFF
TRBJ1-2,TRBD1,TRBV5-1,.,TGCGCCAGCAGCCAAACCGGGACAGGGGTTGACTATGGCTACACCTTC,CASSQTGTGVDYGYTF
TRBJ1-5,.,TRBV10-3,few,TGTGCCATCAGTGAACAGCCTGATCAGCCCCAGCATTTT,CAISEQPDQPQHF
TRBJ1-1,.,TRBV6-4,.,TGTGCCAGCAGTGGAGTACGGGTCACTGAAGCTTTCTTT,CASSGVRVTEAFF
TRBJ1-4,.,TRBV2,.,TGTGCCAGCAGTGAAACACTAGGCAGCAGGAGGAATGAAAAACTGTTTTTT,CASSETLGSRRNEKLFF
TRBJ2-1,TRBD2,TRBV9,.,TGTGCCAGCAGCGTAGTAGCGGGGGGGTACAATGAGCAGTTCTTC,CASSVVAGGYNEQFF
TRBJ2-1,.,TRBV5-4,.,TGTGCCAGCAGCCCTGGGACTTCTCAGCGTGAGCAGTTCTTC,CASSPGTSQREQFF
TRBJ2-7,.,TRBV11-2,few,TGTGCCAGCAGCTTAGTAGGGGACGAGCAGTACTTC,CASSLVGDEQYF
TRBJ2-3,TRBD1,TRBV2,few,TGTGCCAGCTCGGGACAGACCACAGATACGCAGTATTTT,CASSGQTTDTQYF
TRBJ2-1,.,TRBV5-6,few,TGTGCCAGCAGCTTAATACTACATTACAATGAGCAGTTCTTC,CASSLILHYNEQFF
TRBJ2-7,TRBD2,TRBV20-1,.,TGCAGTGCTATCAGCGGGAGCCAGTACTTC,CSAISGSQYF
TRBJ2-7,TRBD2,TRBV9,.,TGTGCCAGCAGCGTAGTAAGGGGGACTAGCGGGATCTACGAGCAGTACTTC,CASSVVRGTSGIYEQYF
TRBJ1-1,.,TRBV7-2,.,TGTGCCAGCAGCGAACCTTGGGCCCCCGAGAAAGCTTTCTTT,CASSEPWAPEKAFF
TRBJ2-1,.,TRBV27,.,TGTGCCAGCAGCATTATTCCAGGGAGGAGGGAGCAGTTCTTC,CASSIIPGRREQFF
TRBJ1-1,.,TRBV27,.,TGTGCCAGCAGTTTATCGGGCCCTCGGGAAGCTTTCTTT,CASSLSGPREAFF
TRBJ2-2,TRBD2,TRBV5-4,.,TGTGCCAGCAGCTTGACTAGCGCGAACACCGGGGAGCTGTTTTTT,CASSLTSANTGELFF
TRBJ2-3,.,TRBV11-3,.,TGTGCCAGCAGCGCCGGGGGACAGCCGGGGGTAGATACGCAGTATTTT,CASSAGGQPGVDTQYF
TRBJ1-1,TRBD1,TRBV7-9,.,TGTGCCAGCGGAAGGACAGGAGGTCGTTCGGCTGAAGCTTTCTTT,CASGRTGGRSAEAFF
TRBJ2-1,TRBD2,TRBV10-3,.,TGTGCCATCAGTGCATTGCGGGGGGGGAGGTTAACGAATGAGCAGTTCTTC,CAISALRGGRLTNEQFF
TRBJ1-1,.,TRBV12-3/TRBV12-4,.,TGTGCCACCTTTACAGGGAACACTGAAGCTTTCTTT,CATFTGNTEAFF
TRBJ1-3,.,TRBV18,few,TGTGCCAGCTCACCAGAGGGAAACACCATATATTTT,CASSPEGNTIYF
TRBJ2-5,.,TRBV19,.,TGTGCCAGTACCCGCCCTGGAGAGGCCCAGTACTTC,CASTRPGEAQYF
TRBJ2-1,TRBD2,TRBV10-2,.,TGCGCCAGCAGTAGGGCGGGAGGGAACAATGAGCAGTTCTTC,CASSRAGGNNEQFF
TRBJ2-5,TRBD1,TRBV3-1/TRBV3-2,.,TGTGCCAGCAGCCAAGTTACTTCGGGGACAGGGGGGGAAGAGACCCAGTACTTC,CASSQVTSGTGGEETQYF
TRBJ1-2,TRBD1,TRBV9,.,TGTGCCAGCTCGACAGGGACCTATGGCTACACCTTC,CASSTGTYGYTF